The source of this T cell receptor (beta chain) is a study of blood T cells in healthy people across ages. This clonotype was seen a handful of times. What it binds is not known. Alongside a J-beta primer mix, a sample-barcoded 5' primer served in a second PCR lasting about 7 to 12 cycles. Each cDNA was tagged by a template-switch adaptor containing 12 random nucleotides. TCRdb re-called the 5' RACE reads with MiXCR, one entry per CDR3 protein. The profile shows roughly 800,000 distinct CDR3 sequences, approximately 53% of them singletons. The CDR3 is 15 residues long. Germline trimming cut 0 bases from V and 7 bases from J; bases unmatched to any gene: 5. At least 6.5 million PBMCs were isolated per sample. Study-level results: Diversity of TCR beta per million T cells declined in a roughly linear way with age. When set beside aged donors, long-lived donors presented more naive CD4+ cells and higher diversity.

The sequence was collected from a man older than 75 in good health. Sequencing was performed on blood. V usage is TRBV12-3 or TRBV12-4 and J usage is TRBJ2-1, with 8 bases aligning to TRBD2. The CDR3 protein is CASSLATGGGNEQFF. CDR3 bases: TGTGCCAGCAGTTTAGCGACGGGAGGGGGTAATGAGCAGTTCTTC.